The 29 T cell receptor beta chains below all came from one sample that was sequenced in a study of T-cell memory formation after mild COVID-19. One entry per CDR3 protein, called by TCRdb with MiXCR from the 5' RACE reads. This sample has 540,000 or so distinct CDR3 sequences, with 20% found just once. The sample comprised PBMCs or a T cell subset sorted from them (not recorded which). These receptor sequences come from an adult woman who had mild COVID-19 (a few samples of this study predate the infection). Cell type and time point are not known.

The CDR3 sequence is CASTNRVLGGYTF. DNA for the CDR3: TGTGCCAGCACCAACAGGGTTTTAGGCGGCTACACCTTC. V gene TRBV6-5 combines with J gene TRBJ1-2; D perhaps matches TRBD1 (6 bases). Germline CDR1 and CDR2: MNHEY and SVGAGI. Deletions cut 7 bases from V and 8 bases from J, with 17 bases between. The CDR3 is made up of 13 amino acids.

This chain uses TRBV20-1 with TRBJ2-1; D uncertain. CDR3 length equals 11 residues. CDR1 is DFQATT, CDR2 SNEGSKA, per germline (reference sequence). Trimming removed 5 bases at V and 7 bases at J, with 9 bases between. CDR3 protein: CSAVRLNEQFF. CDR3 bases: TGCAGTGCTGTAAGACTGAATGAGCAGTTCTTC.

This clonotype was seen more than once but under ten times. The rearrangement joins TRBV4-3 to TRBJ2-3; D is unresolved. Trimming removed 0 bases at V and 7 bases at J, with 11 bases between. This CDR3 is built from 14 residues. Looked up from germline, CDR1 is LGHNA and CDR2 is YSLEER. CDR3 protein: CASSQDRLDHTQYF. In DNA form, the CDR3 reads TGCGCCAGCAGCCAAGATCGTCTAGACCATACGCAGTATTTT.

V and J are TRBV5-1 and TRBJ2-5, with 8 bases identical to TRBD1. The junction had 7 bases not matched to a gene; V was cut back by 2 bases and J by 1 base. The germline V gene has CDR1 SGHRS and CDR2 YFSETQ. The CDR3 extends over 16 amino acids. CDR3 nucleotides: TGCGCCAGCAGCTTCGGCCAGGGGGCAGGCCAAGAGACCCAGTACTTC. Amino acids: CASSFGQGAGQETQYF.

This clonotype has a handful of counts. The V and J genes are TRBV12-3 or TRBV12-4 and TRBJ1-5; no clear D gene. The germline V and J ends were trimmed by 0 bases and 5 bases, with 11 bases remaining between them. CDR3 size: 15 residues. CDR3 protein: CASSLAMSYHQPQHF. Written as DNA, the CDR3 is TGTGCCAGCAGTTTAGCGATGAGTTATCATCAGCCCCAGCATTTT.

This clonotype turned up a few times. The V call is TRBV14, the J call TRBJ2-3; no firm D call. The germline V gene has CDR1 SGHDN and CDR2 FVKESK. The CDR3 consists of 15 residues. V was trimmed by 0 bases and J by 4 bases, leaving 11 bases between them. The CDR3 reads CASSQDGQNSDTQYF. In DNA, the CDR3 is TGTGCCAGCAGCCAAGACGGCCAGAACTCAGATACGCAGTATTTT.

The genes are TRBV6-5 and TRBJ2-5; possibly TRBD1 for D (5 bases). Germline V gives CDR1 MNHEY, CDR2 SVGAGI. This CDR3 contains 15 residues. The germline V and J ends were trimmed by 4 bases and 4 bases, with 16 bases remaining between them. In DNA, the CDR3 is TGTGCCAGCAGTTTCACAGGCTATTCACTAGAGACCCAGTACTTC. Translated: CASSFTGYSLETQYF.

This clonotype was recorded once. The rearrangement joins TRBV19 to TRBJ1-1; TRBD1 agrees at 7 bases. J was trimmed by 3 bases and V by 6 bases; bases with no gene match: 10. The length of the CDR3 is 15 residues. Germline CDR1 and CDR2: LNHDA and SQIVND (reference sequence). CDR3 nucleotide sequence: TGTGCCAGTAGCCTCGACAGGGCGGAGGACACTGAAGCTTTCTTT. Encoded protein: CASSLDRAEDTEAFF.

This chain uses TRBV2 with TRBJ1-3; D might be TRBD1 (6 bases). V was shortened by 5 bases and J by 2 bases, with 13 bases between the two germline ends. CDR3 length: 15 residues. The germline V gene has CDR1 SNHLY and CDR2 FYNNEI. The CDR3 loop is CASSYTGFTGNTIYF. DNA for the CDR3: TGTGCCAGCAGTTACACAGGGTTCACTGGAAACACCATATATTTT.

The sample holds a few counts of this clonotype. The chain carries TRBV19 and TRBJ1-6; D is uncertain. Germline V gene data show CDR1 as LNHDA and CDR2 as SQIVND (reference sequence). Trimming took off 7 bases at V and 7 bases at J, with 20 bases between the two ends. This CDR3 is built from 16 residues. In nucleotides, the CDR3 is TGTGCCAGTAACCCGGCCCGTTTCGAAGGGAATTCACCCCTCCACTTT. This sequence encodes CASNPARFEGNSPLHF.

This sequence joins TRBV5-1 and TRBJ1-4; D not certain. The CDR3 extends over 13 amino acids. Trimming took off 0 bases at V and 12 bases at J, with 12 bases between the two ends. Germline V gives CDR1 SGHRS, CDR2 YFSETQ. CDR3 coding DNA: TGCGCCAGCAGCTTGGTCGGAGGTCGGCAACTGTTTTTT. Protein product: CASSLVGGRQLFF. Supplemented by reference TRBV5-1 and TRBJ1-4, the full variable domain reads KAGVTQTPRYLIKTRGQQVTLSCSPISGHRSVSWYQQTPGQGLQFLFEYFSETQRNKGNFPGRFSGRQFSNSRSEMNVSTLELGDSALYLCASSLVGGRQLFFGSGTQLSVL.

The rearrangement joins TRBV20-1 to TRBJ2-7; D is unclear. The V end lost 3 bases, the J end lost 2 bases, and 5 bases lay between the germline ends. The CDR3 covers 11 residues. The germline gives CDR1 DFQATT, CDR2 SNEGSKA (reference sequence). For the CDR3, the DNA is TGCAGTGCTAGTCGAACCTACGAGCAGTACTTC. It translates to CSASRTYEQYF.

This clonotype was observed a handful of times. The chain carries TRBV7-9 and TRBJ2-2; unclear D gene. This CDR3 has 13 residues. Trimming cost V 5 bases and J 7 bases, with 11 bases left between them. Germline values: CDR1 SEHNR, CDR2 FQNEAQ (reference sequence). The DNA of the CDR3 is TGTGCCAGCAGCCCCACAGAGAGCGGGGAGCTGTTTTTT. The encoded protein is CASSPTESGELFF.

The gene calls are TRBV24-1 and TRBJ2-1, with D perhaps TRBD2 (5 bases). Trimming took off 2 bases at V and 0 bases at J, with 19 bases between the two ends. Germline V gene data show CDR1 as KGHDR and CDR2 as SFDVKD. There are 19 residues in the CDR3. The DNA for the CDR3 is TGTGCCACCAGTGATTCTCGGGGTGGACGGCTGAGCTCCTACAATGAGCAGTTCTTC. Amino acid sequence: CATSDSRGGRLSSYNEQFF.

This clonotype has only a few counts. The CDR3 spells CSAREPGGGTDTQYF. The CDR3 region has the DNA TGCAGTGCTAGAGAGCCTGGGGGGGGCACAGATACGCAGTATTTT. The rearrangement joins TRBV20-1 to TRBJ2-3, with 7 nucleotides matching TRBD2. The CDR3 totals 15 residues. Trimming removed 0 bases from V and 1 base from J; junction bases left unmatched: 4. Germline CDR1 is DFQATT and CDR2 is SNEGSKA (reference sequence).

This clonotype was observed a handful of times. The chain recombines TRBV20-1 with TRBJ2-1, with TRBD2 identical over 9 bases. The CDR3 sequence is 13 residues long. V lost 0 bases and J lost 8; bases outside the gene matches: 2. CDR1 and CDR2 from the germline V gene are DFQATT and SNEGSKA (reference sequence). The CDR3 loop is CSARESGRYEQFF. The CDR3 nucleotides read TGCAGTGCTAGAGAAAGCGGGAGGTATGAGCAGTTCTTC.

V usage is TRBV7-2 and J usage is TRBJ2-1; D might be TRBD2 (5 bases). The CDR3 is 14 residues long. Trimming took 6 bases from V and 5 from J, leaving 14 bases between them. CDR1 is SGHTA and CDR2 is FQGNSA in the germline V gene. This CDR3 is CASSPSPADNEQFF. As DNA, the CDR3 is TGTGCCAGCAGTCCTAGCCCGGCCGACAATGAGCAGTTCTTC.

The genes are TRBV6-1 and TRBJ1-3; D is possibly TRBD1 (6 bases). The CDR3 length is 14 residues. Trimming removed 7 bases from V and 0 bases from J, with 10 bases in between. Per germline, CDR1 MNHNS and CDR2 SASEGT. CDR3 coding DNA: TGTGCCAGCACGGGGACACTCTCTGGAAACACCATATATTTT. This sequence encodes CASTGTLSGNTIYF.

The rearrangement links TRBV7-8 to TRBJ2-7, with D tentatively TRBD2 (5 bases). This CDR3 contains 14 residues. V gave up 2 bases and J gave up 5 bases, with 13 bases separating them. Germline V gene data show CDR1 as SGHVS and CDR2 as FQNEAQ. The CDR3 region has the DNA TGTGCCAGCAGCTTAAAGGTTTCGGGGAACGAGCAGTACTTC. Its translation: CASSLKVSGNEQYF.

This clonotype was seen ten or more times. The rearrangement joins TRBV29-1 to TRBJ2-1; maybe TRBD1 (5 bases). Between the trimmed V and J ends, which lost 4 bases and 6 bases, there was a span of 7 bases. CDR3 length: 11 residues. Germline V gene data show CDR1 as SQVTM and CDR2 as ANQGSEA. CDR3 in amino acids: CSVGQINEQFF. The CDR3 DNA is TGCAGCGTTGGACAGATCAATGAGCAGTTCTTC.

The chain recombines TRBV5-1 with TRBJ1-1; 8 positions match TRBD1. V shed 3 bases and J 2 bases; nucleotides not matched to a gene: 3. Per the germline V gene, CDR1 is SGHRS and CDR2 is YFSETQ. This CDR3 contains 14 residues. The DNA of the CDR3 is TGCGCCAGCAGCTACAGGGGGGCTAACACTGAAGCTTTCTTT. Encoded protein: CASSYRGANTEAFF.

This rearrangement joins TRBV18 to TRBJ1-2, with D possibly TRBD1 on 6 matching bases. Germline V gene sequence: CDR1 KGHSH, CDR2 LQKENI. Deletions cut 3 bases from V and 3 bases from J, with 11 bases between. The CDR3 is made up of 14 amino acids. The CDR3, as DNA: TGTGCCAGCTCACCGTGGGGGCCGGACTATGGCTACACCTTC. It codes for CASSPWGPDYGYTF.

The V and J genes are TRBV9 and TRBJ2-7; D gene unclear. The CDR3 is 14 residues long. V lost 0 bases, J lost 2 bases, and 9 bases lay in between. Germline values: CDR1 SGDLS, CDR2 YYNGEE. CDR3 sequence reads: CASSVGGGAYEQYF. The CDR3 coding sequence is TGTGCCAGCAGCGTAGGGGGTGGCGCCTACGAGCAGTACTTC.

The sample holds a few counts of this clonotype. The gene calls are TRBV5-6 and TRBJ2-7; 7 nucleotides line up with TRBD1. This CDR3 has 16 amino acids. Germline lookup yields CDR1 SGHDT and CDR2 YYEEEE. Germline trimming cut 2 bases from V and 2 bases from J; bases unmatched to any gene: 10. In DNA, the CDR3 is TGTGCCAGCAGCTTACACAGGGACAGAGATCCCTACGAGCAGTACTTC. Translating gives CASSLHRDRDPYEQYF.

The CDR3 spells CASRRTGGVNQPQHF. The DNA for the CDR3 is TGTGCCAGCAGACGCACAGGGGGCGTTAATCAGCCCCAGCATTTT. The chain has TRBV12-3 or TRBV12-4 and TRBJ1-5, with 9 bases matching TRBD1. Losses at the gene ends were 6 bases for V and 4 bases for J; bases not matched to a gene: 7. This CDR3 has 15 amino acids.

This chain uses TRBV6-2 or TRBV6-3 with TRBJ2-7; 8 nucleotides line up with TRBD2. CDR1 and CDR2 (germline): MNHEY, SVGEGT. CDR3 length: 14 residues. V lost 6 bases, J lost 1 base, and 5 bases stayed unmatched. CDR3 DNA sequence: TGTGCCAGCAGGGGACTAGGAAGATCCTACGAGCAGTACTTC. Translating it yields CASRGLGRSYEQYF.

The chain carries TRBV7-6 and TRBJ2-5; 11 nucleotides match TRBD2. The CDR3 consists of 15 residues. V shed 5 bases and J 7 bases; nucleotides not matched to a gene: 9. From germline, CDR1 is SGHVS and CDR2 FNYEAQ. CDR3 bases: TGTGCCAGCAGCCCTCCCACTAGCGGGAGCGGGACCCAGTACTTC. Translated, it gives CASSPPTSGSGTQYF.

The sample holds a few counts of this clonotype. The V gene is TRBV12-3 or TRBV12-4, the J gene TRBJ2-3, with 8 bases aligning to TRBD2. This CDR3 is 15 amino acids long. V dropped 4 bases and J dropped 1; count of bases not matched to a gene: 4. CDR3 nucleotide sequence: TGTGCCAGCAGTTCCACGCGGGGGGGCACAGATACGCAGTATTTT. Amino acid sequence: CASSSTRGGTDTQYF.

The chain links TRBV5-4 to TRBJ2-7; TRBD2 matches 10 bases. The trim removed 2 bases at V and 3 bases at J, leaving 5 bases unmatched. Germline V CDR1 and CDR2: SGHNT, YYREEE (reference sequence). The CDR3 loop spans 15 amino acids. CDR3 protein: CASSLAGGVYYEQYF. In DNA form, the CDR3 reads TGTGCCAGCAGCTTAGCGGGGGGGGTCTACTACGAGCAGTACTTC.